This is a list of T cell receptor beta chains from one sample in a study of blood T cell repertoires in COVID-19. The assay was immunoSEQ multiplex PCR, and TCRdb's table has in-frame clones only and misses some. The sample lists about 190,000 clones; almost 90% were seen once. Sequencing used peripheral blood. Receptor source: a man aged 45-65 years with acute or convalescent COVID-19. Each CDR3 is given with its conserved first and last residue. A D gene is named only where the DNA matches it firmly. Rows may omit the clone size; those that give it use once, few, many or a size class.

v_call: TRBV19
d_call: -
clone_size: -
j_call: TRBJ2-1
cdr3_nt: TGTGCCAGTAGTATGGGTCTAGATCGGTTCTTC
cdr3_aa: CASSMGLDRFF

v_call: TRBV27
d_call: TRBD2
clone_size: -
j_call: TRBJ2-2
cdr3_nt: TGTGCCAGCAGCCCCGGGGGTAGCGGGGGCATTCCGAACACCGGGGAGCTGTTTTTT
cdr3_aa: CASSPGGSGGIPNTGELFF

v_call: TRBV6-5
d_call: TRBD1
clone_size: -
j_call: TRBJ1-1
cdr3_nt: TGTGCCAGCAGCCGGGACAGAGATTTTAGTGAAGCTTTCTTT
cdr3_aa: CASSRDRDFSEAFF

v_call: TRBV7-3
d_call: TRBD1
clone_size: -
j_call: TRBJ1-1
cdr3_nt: TGTGCCAGCAGCTTCAGGGGGGCAGAGGAAGCTTTCTTT
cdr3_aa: CASSFRGAEEAFF

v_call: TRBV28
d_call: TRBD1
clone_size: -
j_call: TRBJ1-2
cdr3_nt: TGTGCCAGCAGTTTCCGTGACAGGGGGCGATACTATGGCTACACCTTC
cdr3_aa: CASSFRDRGRYYGYTF

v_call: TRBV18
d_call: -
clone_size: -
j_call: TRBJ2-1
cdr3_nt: TGTGCCAGCTCACTGCGGGACGGTATCTACAATGAGCAGTTCTTC
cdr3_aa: CASSLRDGIYNEQFF

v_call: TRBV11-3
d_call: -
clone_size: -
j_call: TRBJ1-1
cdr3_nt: TGTGCCAGCAGCTCCCGGGTCAACACTGAAGCTTTCTTT
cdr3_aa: CASSSRVNTEAFF

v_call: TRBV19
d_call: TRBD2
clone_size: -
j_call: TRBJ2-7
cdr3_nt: TGTGCCAGTAGTAATGGACCGGGGCTGGGAAGCGGGATATCCAACGAGCAGTACTTC
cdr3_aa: CASSNGPGLGSGISNEQYF

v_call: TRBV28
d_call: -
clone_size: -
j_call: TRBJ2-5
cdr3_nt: TGTGCCAGCAGTTCCTCCCGGACACAAGAGACCCAGTACTTC
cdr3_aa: CASSSSRTQETQYF

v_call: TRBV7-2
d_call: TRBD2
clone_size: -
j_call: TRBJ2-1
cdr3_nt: TGTGCCAGCAGCCCGCTGAGGACTAGCGGGAGCTACAATGAGCAGTTCTTC
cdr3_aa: CASSPLRTSGSYNEQFF

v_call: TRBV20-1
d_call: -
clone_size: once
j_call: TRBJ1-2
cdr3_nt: TGCACCTTCCTCTCAGGCTATGGCTACACCTTC
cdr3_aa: CTFLSGYGYTF

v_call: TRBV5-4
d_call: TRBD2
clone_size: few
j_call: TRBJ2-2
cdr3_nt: TGTGCCAGCAGCCCGGCCAGCGGGGGGCTCACCGGGGAGCTGTTTTTT
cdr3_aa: CASSPASGGLTGELFF

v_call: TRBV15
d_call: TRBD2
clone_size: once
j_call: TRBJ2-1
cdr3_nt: TGTGCCACCAGCAGAGAGGACCTAGCGGGGGCCCCTAATGAGCAGTTCTTC
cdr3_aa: CATSREDLAGAPNEQFF

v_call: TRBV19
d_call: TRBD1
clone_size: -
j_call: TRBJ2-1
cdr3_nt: TGTGCCAGTAGCACCCTTGGACAGGGGCGCGACAATGAGCAGTTCTTC
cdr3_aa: CASSTLGQGRDNEQFF

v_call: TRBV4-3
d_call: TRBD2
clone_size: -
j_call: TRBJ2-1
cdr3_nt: TGCGCCAGCAGCCAAGCATCGGTAGCGGGGGGGTTGAGCTCCTACAATGAGCAGTTCTTC
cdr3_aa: CASSQASVAGGLSSYNEQFF

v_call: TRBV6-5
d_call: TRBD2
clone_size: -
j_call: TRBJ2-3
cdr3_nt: TGTGCCAGCAGTTACTGGGGACTAGCGACAGATACGCAGTATTTT
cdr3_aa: CASSYWGLATDTQYF

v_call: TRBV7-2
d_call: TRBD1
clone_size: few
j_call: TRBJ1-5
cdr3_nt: TGTGCCAGCAGCTTTAGGACAGGTCAGCCCCAGCATTTT
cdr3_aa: CASSFRTGQPQHF

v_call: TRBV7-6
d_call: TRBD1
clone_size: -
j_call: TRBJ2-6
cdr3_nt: TGTGCCAGCAGCCCCCACCCGGGACAGGGAATCTCTGGGGCCAACGTCCTGACTTTC
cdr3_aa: CASSPHPGQGISGANVLTF

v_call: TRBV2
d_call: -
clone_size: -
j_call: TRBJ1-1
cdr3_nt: TGTGCCAGCAGACTACAGGGTGGGAACACTGAAGCTTTCTTT
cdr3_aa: CASRLQGGNTEAFF

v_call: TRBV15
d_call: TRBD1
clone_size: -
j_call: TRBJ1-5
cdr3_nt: TGTGCCACCAGCAGACCAGACAGGGTTGGTCAGCCCCAGCATTTT
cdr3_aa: CATSRPDRVGQPQHF

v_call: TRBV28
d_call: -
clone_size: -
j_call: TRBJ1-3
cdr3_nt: TGTGCCAGCAGTTTAGTCGTTGGGCAGTGGAACTCTGGAAACACCATATATTTT
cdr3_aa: CASSLVVGQWNSGNTIYF

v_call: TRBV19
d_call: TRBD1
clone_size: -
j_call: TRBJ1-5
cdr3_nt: TGTGCCAGTAGTATTACGACGGGACAGGTCAATCAGCCCCAGCATTTT
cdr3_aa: CASSITTGQVNQPQHF

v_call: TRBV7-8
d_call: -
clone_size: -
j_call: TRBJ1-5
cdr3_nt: TGTGCCAGCAGCTCAGGGGTGCAGCCCCAGCATTTT
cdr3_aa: CASSSGVQPQHF

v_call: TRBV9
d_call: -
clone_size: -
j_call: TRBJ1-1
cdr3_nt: TGTGCCAGCAGCGTAGGGGGCTCGTCCACTGAAGCTTTCTTT
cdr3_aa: CASSVGGSSTEAFF

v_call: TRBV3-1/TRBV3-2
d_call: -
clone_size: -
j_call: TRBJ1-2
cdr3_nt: TGTGCCAGCAGCCAAGTCGAGTATGGCTACACCTTC
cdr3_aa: CASSQVEYGYTF

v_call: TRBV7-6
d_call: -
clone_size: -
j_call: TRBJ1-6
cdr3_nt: TGTGCCAGCAGCTTATCCCCACAGGGAAAGAATTCACCCCTCCACTTT
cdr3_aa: CASSLSPQGKNSPLHF

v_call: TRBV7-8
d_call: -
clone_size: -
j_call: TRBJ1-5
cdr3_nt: TGTGCCAGCAGCATTGGGGGGGCCAATCAGCCCCAGCATTTT
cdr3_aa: CASSIGGANQPQHF

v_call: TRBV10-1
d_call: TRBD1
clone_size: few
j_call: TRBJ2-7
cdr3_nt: TGCGCCAGCAGTGAGGGACAGGCCTACGAGCAGTACTTC
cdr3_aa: CASSEGQAYEQYF

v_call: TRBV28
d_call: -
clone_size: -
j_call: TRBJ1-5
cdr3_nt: TGTGCCAGCAGTTTAGTCCAGGGAGGTCAGCCCCAGCATTTT
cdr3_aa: CASSLVQGGQPQHF

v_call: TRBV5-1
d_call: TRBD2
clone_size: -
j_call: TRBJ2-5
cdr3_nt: TGCGCCAGCAGCCCTCGGGACTACCCCCAAGAGACCCAGTACTTC
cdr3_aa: CASSPRDYPQETQYF

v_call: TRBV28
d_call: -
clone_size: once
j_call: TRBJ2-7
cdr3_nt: TGTGCCAGCAGTTTACCAGGGGTTTCCTACGAGCAGTACTTC
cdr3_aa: CASSLPGVSYEQYF

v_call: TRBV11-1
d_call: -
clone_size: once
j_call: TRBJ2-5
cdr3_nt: TGTGCCAGCAGCCAACTGACACGCCTGGAGACCCAGTACTTC
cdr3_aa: CASSQLTRLETQYF

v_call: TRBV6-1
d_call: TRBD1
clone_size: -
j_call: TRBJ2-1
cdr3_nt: TGTGCCAGCAGTGGAGGACATCCGGGACAGTACAAAGGGGAGCAGTTCTTC
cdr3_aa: CASSGGHPGQYKGEQFF

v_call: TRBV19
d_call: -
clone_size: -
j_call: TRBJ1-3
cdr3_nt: TGTGCCAGTAGTATTCCAAACAGGAGCTCTGGAAACACCATATATTTT
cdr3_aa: CASSIPNRSSGNTIYF

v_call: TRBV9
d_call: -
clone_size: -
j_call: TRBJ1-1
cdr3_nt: TGTGCCAGCAGCGTAGTCAAGGGGTCAGGGGTCACTGAAGCTTTCTTT
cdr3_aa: CASSVVKGSGVTEAFF

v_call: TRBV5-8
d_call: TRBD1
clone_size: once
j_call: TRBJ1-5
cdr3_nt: TGTGCCAGCAGATGGACGGGACAGGGGACTCAGCCCCAGCATTTT
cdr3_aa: CASRWTGQGTQPQHF

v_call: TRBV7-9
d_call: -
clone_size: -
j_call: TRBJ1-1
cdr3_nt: TGTGCCAGCAACCCCCAGGGAACGAACACTGAAGCTTTCTTT
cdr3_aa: CASNPQGTNTEAFF

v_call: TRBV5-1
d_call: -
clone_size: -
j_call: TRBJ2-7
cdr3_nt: TGCGCCAGCAGCTTGGGGGGGGGCGGAGACTCCTACGAGCAGTACTTC
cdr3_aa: CASSLGGGGDSYEQYF

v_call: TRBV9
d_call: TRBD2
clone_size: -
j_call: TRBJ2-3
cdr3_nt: TGTGCCAGCAGCGGAACTAGCGGGGTCCCGTCGTATACGCAGTATTTT
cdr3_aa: CASSGTSGVPSYTQYF

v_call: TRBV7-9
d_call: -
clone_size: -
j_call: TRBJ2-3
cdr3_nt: TGTGCCAGCAGCACCGGACAGAACACAGATACGCAGTATTTT
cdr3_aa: CASSTGQNTDTQYF

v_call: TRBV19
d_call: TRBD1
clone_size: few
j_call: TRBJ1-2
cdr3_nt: TGTGCCAGTAGTATTTCCTCCGGGACAGGGGCTGGCTACACCTTC
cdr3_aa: CASSISSGTGAGYTF

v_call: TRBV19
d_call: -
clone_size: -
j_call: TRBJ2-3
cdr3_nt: TGTGCCAGTAGTATGGACAACACAGATACGCAGTATTTT
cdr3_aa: CASSMDNTDTQYF

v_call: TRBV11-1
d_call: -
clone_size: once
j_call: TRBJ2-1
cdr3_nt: TGTGCCAGCAGCTTGGGAGAGAATGAGCAGTTCTTC
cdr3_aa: CASSLGENEQFF

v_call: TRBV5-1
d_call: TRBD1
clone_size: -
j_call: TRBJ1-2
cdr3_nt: TGCGCCAGCAGCGACCGGACAGGGGAGCCACCACATCCTAGCCACACCTTC
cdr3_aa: CASSDRTGEPPHPSHTF

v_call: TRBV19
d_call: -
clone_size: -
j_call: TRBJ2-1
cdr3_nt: TGTGCCAGTAGTATCCGGGACTCATGGCAGTTCTTC
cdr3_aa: CASSIRDSWQFF

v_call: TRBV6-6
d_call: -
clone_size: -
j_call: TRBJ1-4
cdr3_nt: TGTGCCAGCAGCTATGGGGGGACCGCAACTAATGAAAAACTGTTTTTT
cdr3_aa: CASSYGGTATNEKLFF

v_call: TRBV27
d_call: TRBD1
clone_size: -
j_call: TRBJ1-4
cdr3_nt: TGTGCCAGCAGTCCGCTGACAGGGCTTAATGAAAAACTGTTTTTT
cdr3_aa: CASSPLTGLNEKLFF

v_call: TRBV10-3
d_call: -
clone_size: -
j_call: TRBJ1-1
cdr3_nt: TGTGCCATCAGTGAACAGGATTACACTGAAGCTTTCTTT
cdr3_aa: CAISEQDYTEAFF

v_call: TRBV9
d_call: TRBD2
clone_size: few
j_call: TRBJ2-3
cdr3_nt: TGTGCCAGCAGCGTAGGCCCTGTGGCTAGCGGGAGGGCTGATACGCAGTATTTT
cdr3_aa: CASSVGPVASGRADTQYF

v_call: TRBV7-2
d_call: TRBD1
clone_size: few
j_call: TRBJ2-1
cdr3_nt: TGTGCCAGCAGAAAGCCGGGGACAGGGTTGCTAGCGGAGCAGTTCTTC
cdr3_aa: CASRKPGTGLLAEQFF

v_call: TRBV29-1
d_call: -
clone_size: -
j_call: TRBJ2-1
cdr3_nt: TGCAGCGGACGGGAAAACTCCTACAATGAGCAGTTCTTC
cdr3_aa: CSGRENSYNEQFF

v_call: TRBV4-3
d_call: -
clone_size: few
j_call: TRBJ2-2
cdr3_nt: TGCGCCAGCAGCCAAGGGGGCCACGGCGGGGAGCTGTTTTTT
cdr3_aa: CASSQGGHGGELFF

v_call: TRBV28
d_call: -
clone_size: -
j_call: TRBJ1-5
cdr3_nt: TGTGCCAGCATAAAGCGGGGTCCCAATCAGCCCCAGCATTTT
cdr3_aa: CASIKRGPNQPQHF

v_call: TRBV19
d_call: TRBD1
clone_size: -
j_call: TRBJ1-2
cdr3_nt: TGTGCCAGTGTTCGGGACAGGAGAGGCGGCTACACCTTC
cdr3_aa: CASVRDRRGGYTF

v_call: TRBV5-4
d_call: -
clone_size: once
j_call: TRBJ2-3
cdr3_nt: TGTGCCAGCAGCTCCCCGGCGGGACAGTCGACAGATACGCAGTATTTT
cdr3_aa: CASSSPAGQSTDTQYF

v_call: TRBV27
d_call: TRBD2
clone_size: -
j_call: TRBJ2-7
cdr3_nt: TGTGCCAGCAGCCTCATCGGACCCAGCGGGGTCGAGCAGTACTTC
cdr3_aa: CASSLIGPSGVEQYF

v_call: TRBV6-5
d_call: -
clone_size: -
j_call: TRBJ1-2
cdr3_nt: TGTGCCAGCAGTTACGAGAGACAGAGCTTCCTCGGCTACACCTTC
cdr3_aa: CASSYERQSFLGYTF

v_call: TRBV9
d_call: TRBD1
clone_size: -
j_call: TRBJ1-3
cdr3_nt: TGTGCCAGCAGCGTAGGGACAGGGCACTCTGGAAACACCATATATTTT
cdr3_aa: CASSVGTGHSGNTIYF

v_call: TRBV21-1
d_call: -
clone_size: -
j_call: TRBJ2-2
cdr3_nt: TGTGCCAGCAGCAAAGGGACAGCGAACACCGGGGAGCTGTTTTTT
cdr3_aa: CASSKGTANTGELFF

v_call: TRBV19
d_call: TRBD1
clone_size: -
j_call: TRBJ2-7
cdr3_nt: TGTGCCAGTAGCGGGAACTCAAGGGGGCTTAACGAGCAGTACTTC
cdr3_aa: CASSGNSRGLNEQYF